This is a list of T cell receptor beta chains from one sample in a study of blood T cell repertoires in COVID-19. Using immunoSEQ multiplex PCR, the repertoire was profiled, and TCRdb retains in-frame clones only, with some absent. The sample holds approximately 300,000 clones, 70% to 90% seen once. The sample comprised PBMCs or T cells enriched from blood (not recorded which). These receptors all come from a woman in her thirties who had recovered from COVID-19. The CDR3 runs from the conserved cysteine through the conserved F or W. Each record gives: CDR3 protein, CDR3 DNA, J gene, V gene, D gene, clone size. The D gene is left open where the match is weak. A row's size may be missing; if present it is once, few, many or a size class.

CDR3: CASSLASGTYNEQFF; DNA: TGTGCCAGCAGCTTGGCTAGCGGGACCTACAATGAGCAGTTCTTC; J: TRBJ2-1; V: TRBV5-4; D: TRBD2; size: -
CDR3: CASRESKGLGGYGYTF; DNA: TGTGCCAGCAGGGAGTCCAAGGGACTTGGGGGCTATGGCTACACCTTC; J: TRBJ1-2; V: TRBV2; D: -; size: -
CDR3: CSVEATDYNEQFF; DNA: TGCAGCGTTGAAGCGACAGACTACAATGAGCAGTTCTTC; J: TRBJ2-1; V: TRBV29-1; D: -; size: -
CDR3: CASSPRSGQGHEQYF; DNA: TGTGCCAGCTCACCACGTTCGGGACAGGGCCACGAGCAGTACTTC; J: TRBJ2-7; V: TRBV18; D: TRBD1; size: -
CDR3: CASSVDRATNEKLFF; DNA: TGTGCCAGCAGCGTGGACAGGGCAACTAATGAAAAACTGTTTTTT; J: TRBJ1-4; V: TRBV11-2; D: TRBD1; size: -
CDR3: CASSQDSLGGGGETQYF; DNA: TGCGCCAGCAGCCAAGATAGTTTGGGCGGGGGCGGTGAGACCCAGTACTTC; J: TRBJ2-5; V: TRBV4-3; D: -; size: -
CDR3: CASSDGTGGNINYGYTF; DNA: TGTGCCAGCAGTGACGGAACAGGGGGAAATATAAACTATGGCTACACCTTC; J: TRBJ1-2; V: TRBV25-1; D: TRBD1; size: -
CDR3: CASSQTGTGGYTF; DNA: TGTGCCAGCAGTCAGACAGGGACAGGTGGCTACACCTTC; J: TRBJ1-2; V: TRBV6-2/TRBV6-3; D: TRBD1; size: -
CDR3: CASSQGTRGLGYTF; DNA: TGTGCCAGCAGCCAAGGAACCCGCGGCCTTGGCTACACCTTC; J: TRBJ1-2; V: TRBV3-1/TRBV3-2; D: -; size: -
CDR3: CASSPWAGRQETQYF; DNA: TGCGCCAGCAGCCCCTGGGCAGGGAGGCAAGAGACCCAGTACTTC; J: TRBJ2-5; V: TRBV5-1; D: -; size: -
CDR3: CAWSVWAGTGAIEQFF; DNA: TGTGCCTGGAGTGTCTGGGCAGGGACAGGGGCGATTGAGCAGTTCTTC; J: TRBJ2-1; V: TRBV30; D: TRBD1; size: -
CDR3: CASSLEVSTGELFF; DNA: TGTGCCAGCAGTCTAGAGGTCTCCACCGGGGAGCTGTTTTTT; J: TRBJ2-2; V: TRBV27; D: -; size: -
CDR3: CASNRQGAYNSPLHF; DNA: TGTGCCAGCAACCGACAGGGGGCTTATAATTCACCCCTCCACTTT; J: TRBJ1-6; V: TRBV27; D: TRBD1; size: -
CDR3: CASSVRDRDYEQYF; DNA: TGTGCCAGCAGCGTCCGGGACAGGGACTACGAGCAGTACTTC; J: TRBJ2-7; V: TRBV5-6; D: TRBD1; size: -
CDR3: CASRATGGPNQPQHF; DNA: TGTGCCAGCAGAGCTACAGGGGGCCCTAATCAGCCCCAGCATTTT; J: TRBJ1-5; V: TRBV2; D: TRBD1; size: -
CDR3: CASSFATLGEQYF; DNA: TGTGCCAGCAGTTTCGCTACCCTAGGCGAGCAGTACTTC; J: TRBJ2-7; V: TRBV12-3/TRBV12-4; D: -; size: -
CDR3: CASTLGGLNTEAFF; DNA: TGTGCCAGCACCTTGGGAGGGTTGAACACTGAAGCTTTCTTT; J: TRBJ1-1; V: TRBV2; D: -; size: once
CDR3: CASSASRVDTQYF; DNA: TGTGCCAGCTCAGCGAGCAGGGTTGATACGCAGTATTTT; J: TRBJ2-3; V: TRBV18; D: -; size: -
CDR3: CASSQTLGGLAFF; DNA: TGTGCCAGCAGCCAAACCCTGGGGGGGCTGGCTTTCTTT; J: TRBJ1-1; V: TRBV7-3; D: -; size: once
CDR3: CAWTSQGQRNTEAFF; DNA: TGTGCCTGGACCTCCCAGGGACAGAGGAACACTGAAGCTTTCTTT; J: TRBJ1-1; V: TRBV30; D: TRBD1; size: -
CDR3: CASSHDRKVGEQYF; DNA: TGTGCCAGCTCACACGACAGGAAGGTAGGCGAGCAGTACTTC; J: TRBJ2-7; V: TRBV18; D: -; size: -
CDR3: CASRPGQGIGELFF; DNA: TGTGCCAGCAGACCAGGACAGGGGATCGGGGAGCTGTTTTTT; J: TRBJ2-2; V: TRBV6-5; D: TRBD1; size: -
CDR3: CASSLRQDYGYTF; DNA: TGTGCCAGCAGCCTCAGACAGGACTATGGCTACACCTTC; J: TRBJ1-2; V: TRBV5-5; D: -; size: -
CDR3: CASSSSGGNNSPLHF; DNA: TGTGCCAGCAGCTCCTCCGGGGGTAATAATTCACCCCTCCACTTT; J: TRBJ1-6; V: TRBV3-1/TRBV3-2; D: -; size: -
CDR3: CASSLGRNYGYTF; DNA: TGTGCCAGCAGTTTAGGCCGTAACTATGGCTACACCTTC; J: TRBJ1-2; V: TRBV28; D: -; size: -
CDR3: CASSSRGVLAFF; DNA: TGTGCCAGCAGCTCGCGCGGGGTTTTGGCTTTCTTT; J: TRBJ1-1; V: TRBV5-6; D: -; size: -
CDR3: CASSLYTGELFF; DNA: TGTGCCAGCAGTCTCTACACCGGGGAGCTGTTTTTT; J: TRBJ2-2; V: TRBV27; D: -; size: -
CDR3: CSGLAGKKQFF; DNA: TGCAGTGGACTAGCGGGGAAAAAGCAGTTCTTC; J: TRBJ2-1; V: TRBV20-1; D: TRBD2; size: -
CDR3: CASSPVQGNEQYF; DNA: TGTGCCAGCAGCCCGGTGCAGGGCAACGAGCAGTACTTC; J: TRBJ2-7; V: TRBV7-8; D: -; size: -
CDR3: CASSHDSTSQFF; DNA: TGTGCCAGCAGCCACGACTCAACATCCCAGTTCTTC; J: TRBJ2-1; V: TRBV7-3; D: -; size: -
CDR3: CASSLRGLQNTEAFF; DNA: TGTGCCAGCAGCCTAAGGGGACTTCAAAACACTGAAGCTTTCTTT; J: TRBJ1-1; V: TRBV11-1; D: -; size: -
CDR3: CSAWGVGYTF; DNA: TGCAGTGCCTGGGGGGTCGGCTACACCTTC; J: TRBJ1-2; V: TRBV20-1; D: -; size: many
CDR3: CASSSGPGTGVHGYTF; DNA: TGTGCCAGCAGCTCAGGTCCCGGGACAGGGGTACATGGCTACACCTTC; J: TRBJ1-2; V: TRBV5-8; D: TRBD1; size: -
CDR3: CASTGGGGIGQPQHF; DNA: TGCGCCAGCACCGGGGGTGGAGGGATTGGTCAGCCCCAGCATTTT; J: TRBJ1-5; V: TRBV10-2; D: -; size: -
CDR3: CASSSPGHSYEQYF; DNA: TGTGCCAGCAGTTCCCCGGGACATAGCTACGAGCAGTACTTC; J: TRBJ2-7; V: TRBV28; D: -; size: -
CDR3: CAWSNGDTSYNEQFF; DNA: TGTGCCTGGAGTAACGGGGACACATCCTACAATGAGCAGTTCTTC; J: TRBJ2-1; V: TRBV30; D: -; size: once
CDR3: CASSPRSGTEAFF; DNA: TGTGCCAGCAGCCCGAGGTCGGGGACTGAAGCTTTCTTT; J: TRBJ1-1; V: TRBV7-3; D: -; size: once
CDR3: CAWSPGQGQPQHF; DNA: TGTGCCTGGAGTCCGGGACAGGGTCAGCCCCAGCATTTT; J: TRBJ1-5; V: TRBV30; D: TRBD1; size: -
CDR3: CASSFAGAGGYTF; DNA: TGTGCCAGCAGTTTTGCGGGGGCGGGTGGCTACACCTTC; J: TRBJ1-2; V: TRBV12-3/TRBV12-4; D: -; size: -
CDR3: CAWDRVVGNTIYF; DNA: TGTGCCTGGGACAGGGTCGTGGGAAACACCATATATTTT; J: TRBJ1-3; V: TRBV30; D: TRBD1; size: -
CDR3: CASTAEETQYF; DNA: TGTGCCAGCACCGCGGAAGAGACCCAGTACTTC; J: TRBJ2-5; V: TRBV2; D: -; size: -
CDR3: CASSHTAGGLDTQYF; DNA: TGTGCCAGCAGTCATACAGCGGGGGGGCTCGATACGCAGTATTTT; J: TRBJ2-3; V: TRBV9; D: TRBD2; size: once
CDR3: CASSVSGGGDTQYF; DNA: TGTGCCAGCAGCGTTAGCGGGGGTGGGGATACGCAGTATTTT; J: TRBJ2-3; V: TRBV7-2; D: TRBD2; size: -
CDR3: CASSQERAGETQYF; DNA: TGCGCCAGCAGCCAAGAGAGGGCGGGTGAGACCCAGTACTTC; J: TRBJ2-5; V: TRBV4-1; D: -; size: -
CDR3: CASSSQGWSYEQYF; DNA: TGTGCCAGCAGCTCGCAGGGTTGGTCCTACGAGCAGTACTTC; J: TRBJ2-7; V: TRBV11-1; D: -; size: -
CDR3: CASSSDPGTGNSPLHF; DNA: TGTGCCAGCAGCAGCGACCCCGGGACAGGGAATTCACCCCTCCACTTT; J: TRBJ1-6; V: TRBV9; D: TRBD1; size: -
CDR3: CASSSYRGGSNQPQHF; DNA: TGCGCCAGCAGCTCGTACAGGGGGGGAAGCAATCAGCCCCAGCATTTT; J: TRBJ1-5; V: TRBV4-1; D: TRBD1; size: few
CDR3: CASSRGTSGVRSYNEQFF; DNA: TGTGCCAGCAGTCGAGGGACTAGCGGGGTTCGCTCCTACAATGAGCAGTTCTTC; J: TRBJ2-1; V: TRBV27; D: TRBD2; size: -
CDR3: CAWSRGLDTQYF; DNA: TGTGCCTGGAGTAGGGGGTTAGATACGCAGTATTTT; J: TRBJ2-3; V: TRBV30; D: -; size: -
CDR3: CASSPPGNQPQHF; DNA: TGTGCCAGCAGTCCCCCGGGGAATCAGCCCCAGCATTTT; J: TRBJ1-5; V: TRBV3-1/TRBV3-2; D: -; size: -
CDR3: CASSLGPTDTQYF; DNA: TGTGCCAGCAGCTTGGGCCCCACAGATACGCAGTATTTT; J: TRBJ2-3; V: TRBV11-1; D: -; size: -
CDR3: CASSTFLRTSQKTQYF; DNA: TGTGCCAGCAGCACGTTTCTACGGACTAGCCAAAAGACCCAGTACTTC; J: TRBJ2-5; V: TRBV11-2; D: TRBD2; size: -
CDR3: CASSLASAWAETQYF; DNA: TGTGCCAGCAGCTTAGCGTCTGCATGGGCAGAGACCCAGTACTTC; J: TRBJ2-5; V: TRBV7-9; D: -; size: few
CDR3: CASSLDQGGSYGYTF; DNA: TGCGCCAGCAGCTTGGATCAGGGAGGCAGCTATGGCTACACCTTC; J: TRBJ1-2; V: TRBV5-1; D: -; size: -
CDR3: CASSSGLAGGPTDTQYF; DNA: TGTGCCAGCAGCTCCGGACTAGCGGGGGGTCCCACAGATACGCAGTATTTT; J: TRBJ2-3; V: TRBV7-9; D: TRBD2; size: few
CDR3: CASSEASGSAYEQYF; DNA: TGTGCCAGCAGTGAGGCTAGCGGGTCTGCCTACGAGCAGTACTTC; J: TRBJ2-7; V: TRBV25-1; D: TRBD2; size: -
CDR3: CASGTTGSF; DNA: TGTGCCAGCGGTACGACAGGGTCTTTC; J: TRBJ1-2; V: TRBV2; D: TRBD1; size: -